The rows below give T cell receptor beta chains drawn from one sample of a study of Graves' ophthalmopathy and Graves' hyperthyroidism. TCRdb used MiXCR to reprocess the multiplex PCR reads, holding one entry per CDR3 protein. The table has about 620,000 distinct CDR3 sequences, roughly 20% seen once. Sequenced material: peripheral blood. The receptors were sampled from a woman aged 18 to 35 with stable Graves' hyperthyroidism. Some clones in this sample may be carry-over from other donors' samples. Each CDR3 is given with its conserved first and last residue. The D gene is left open where the match is weak. A clone size is listed for some rows: how often the clone was seen (once, few, many), or a class if it is expanded.

d_gene	j_gene	abundance	v_gene	CDR3aa	CDR3nt
TRBD2	TRBJ2-5	few	TRBV12-5	CASGPHGTSGGEETQYF	TGTGCTAGTGGTCCACACGGGACTAGCGGGGGGGAAGAGACCCAGTACTTC
TRBD1	TRBJ2-7	many	TRBV10-3	CAIRTPGTGFEQYF	TGTGCCATCAGAACCCCCGGGACAGGGTTCGAGCAGTACTTC
.	TRBJ1-2	many	TRBV30	CAWRGEFGYGYTF	TGTGCCTGGAGGGGGGAATTCGGCTATGGCTACACCTTC
TRBD1	TRBJ1-1	.	TRBV30	CALQGQGTEAFF	TGTGCCCTCCAGGGACAGGGGACTGAAGCTTTCTTT
.	TRBJ1-5	many	TRBV29-1	CSVEGGQGQPQHF	TGCAGCGTTGAGGGGGGGCAGGGCCAGCCCCAGCATTTT
.	TRBJ1-5	many	TRBV10-3	CAISESDNYSNQPQHF	TGTGCCATCAGTGAGTCGGACAATTATAGCAATCAGCCCCAGCATTTT
.	TRBJ1-2	many	TRBV28	CASSLTEGGYGYTF	TGTGCCAGCAGTTTGACAGAAGGCGGCTATGGCTACACCTTC
.	TRBJ1-1	.	TRBV10-3	CAIRSSGAEEAFF	TGTGCCATCAGATCGAGCGGGGCGGAGGAAGCTTTCTTT
.	TRBJ2-7	many	TRBV6-5	CASSYSGTPDSYEQYF	TGTGCCAGCAGTTACTCCGGGACACCGGACTCCTACGAGCAGTACTTC
TRBD1	TRBJ2-5	many	TRBV2	CASSEGQGGETQYF	TGTGCCAGCAGCGAGGGACAGGGAGGGGAGACCCAGTACTTC
.	TRBJ1-3	.	TRBV11-2	CASSLVTGVSGNTIYF	TGTGCCAGCAGCTTAGTTACAGGTGTTTCTGGAAACACCATATATTTT
.	TRBJ1-1	few	TRBV11-2	CASSRLQPLGALF	TGTGCCAGCAGCCGCTTACAGCCACTTGGAGCTCTCTTT
.	TRBJ1-5	.	TRBV6-2/TRBV6-3	CASSYGGLRDQPQHF	TGTGCCAGCAGTTACGGGGGCCTACGCGATCAGCCCCAGCATTTT
.	TRBJ2-5	many	TRBV27	CASSLVGAKETQYF	TGTGCCAGCAGTTTAGTGGGGGCCAAAGAGACCCAGTACTTC
TRBD1	TRBJ2-5	many	TRBV29-1	CSTWTGNQETQYF	TGCAGCACCTGGACAGGGAACCAAGAGACCCAGTACTTC
TRBD1	TRBJ2-2	.	TRBV5-1	CASSFGTGGSGELFF	TGCGCCAGCAGTTTCGGGACAGGAGGGTCCGGGGAGCTGTTTTTT
.	TRBJ2-5	many	TRBV2	CASSLVPGQETQYF	TGTGCCAGCAGTCTAGTCCCGGGACAAGAGACCCAGTACTTC
.	TRBJ2-5	many	TRBV27	CASSFRGSQETQYF	TGTGCCAGCAGTTTTAGGGGGAGCCAAGAGACCCAGTACTTC
.	TRBJ2-6	.	TRBV7-9	CASSWTAGANVLTF	TGTGCCAGCAGCTGGACGGCGGGGGCCAACGTCCTGACTTTC
TRBD1	TRBJ2-7	many	TRBV18	CASAKAELRGEQYF	TGTGCCAGCGCGAAAGCGGAGCTCAGGGGGGAGCAGTACTTC
.	TRBJ1-5	many	TRBV4-1	CASSQVNQPQHF	TGCGCCAGCAGCCAAGTGAATCAGCCCCAGCATTTT
.	TRBJ1-2	many	TRBV12-3/TRBV12-4	CASSRGGVYGYTF	TGTGCCAGCAGTCGGGGGGGGGTCTATGGCTACACCTTC
TRBD2	TRBJ2-7	many	TRBV7-9	CASSSQGLADKAYEQYF	TGTGCCAGCAGCTCCCAGGGACTAGCAGACAAAGCCTACGAGCAGTACTTC